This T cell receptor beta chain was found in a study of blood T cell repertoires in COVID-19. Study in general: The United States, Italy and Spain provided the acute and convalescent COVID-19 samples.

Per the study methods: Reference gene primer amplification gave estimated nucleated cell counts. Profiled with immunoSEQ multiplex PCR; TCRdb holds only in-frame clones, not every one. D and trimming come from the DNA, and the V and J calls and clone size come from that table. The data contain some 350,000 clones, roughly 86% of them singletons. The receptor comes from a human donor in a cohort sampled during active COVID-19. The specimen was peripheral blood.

DNA of the CDR3: TGTGCCAGTAGCCCCTCAAGAGGGGGCCTTGGGAACATTCAGTACTTC. Its translation is CASSPSRGGLGNIQYF. V usage is TRBV19 and J usage is TRBJ2-4; 7 bases match TRBD1. Germline CDR1 and CDR2: LNHDA and SQIVND (reference sequence). The CDR3 extends over 16 amino acids. The J segment lost 7 bases and the V segment lost 6 bases, leaving 15 bases of the junction unmatched.